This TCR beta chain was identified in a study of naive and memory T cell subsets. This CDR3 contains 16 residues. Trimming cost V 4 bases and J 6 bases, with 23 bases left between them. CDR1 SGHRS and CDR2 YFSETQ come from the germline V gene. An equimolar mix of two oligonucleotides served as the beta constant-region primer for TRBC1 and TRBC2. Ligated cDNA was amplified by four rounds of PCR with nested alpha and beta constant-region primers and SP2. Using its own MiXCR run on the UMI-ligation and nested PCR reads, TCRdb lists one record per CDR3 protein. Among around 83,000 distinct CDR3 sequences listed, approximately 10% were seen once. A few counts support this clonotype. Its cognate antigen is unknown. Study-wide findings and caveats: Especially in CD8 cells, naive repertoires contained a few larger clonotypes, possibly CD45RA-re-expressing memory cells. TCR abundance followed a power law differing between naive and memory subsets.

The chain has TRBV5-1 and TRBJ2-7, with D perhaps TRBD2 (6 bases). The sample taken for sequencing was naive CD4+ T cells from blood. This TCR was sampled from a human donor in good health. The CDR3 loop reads CASSPLAVLLLGEQYF. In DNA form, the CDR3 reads TGCGCCAGCAGCCCCTTAGCGGTTCTCCTCCTTGGCGAGCAGTACTTC.